This TCR beta chain emerged from a study of shared clonotypes between healthy human individuals. CDR3 length equals 16 residues. With V trimmed by 7 bases and J by 2 bases, 12 bases remained unmatched. Germline V gives CDR1 SGHAT, CDR2 FQDESV (reference sequence). Per the original methods: ImmunoSEQ sequences covered only the junction and lacked quality scores; filtering therefore differed. The repertoire was sequenced with immunoSEQ multiplex PCR; TCRdb's copy has only in-frame clones and lacks some. That table is the source of V, J and clone size, and D and trimming were worked out from the DNA. The sample shows about 1.5 million clones, nearly 99% of them seen only once. Findings of the study overall: When compared with the clonotypes that were shared by all four sorted-subset donors, the non-shared clonotypes turned out to have lower generation probabilities.

A note on this clone: Its antigen is currently unknown.

Source material: naive CD4+ T cells sorted from blood. Subset indicated: CD45RA+ positively selected. The chain links TRBV11-1 to TRBJ2-3; TRBD2 aligns across 7 bases. This clonotype was sampled from a man aged 25-45 years in good health. DNA for the CDR3: TGTGCCAGCACAACGGTGGCGGGAGTATTCACAGATACGCAGTATTTT. Its protein is CASTTVAGVFTDTQYF. Together with reference TRBV11-1 and TRBJ2-3, the CDR3 gives the full variable domain: EAEVAQSPRYKITEKSQAVAFWCDPISGHATLYWYRQILGQGPELLVQFQDESVVDDSQLPKDRFSAERLKGVDSTLKIQPAELGDSAMYLCASTTVAGVFTDTQYFGPGTRLTVL.